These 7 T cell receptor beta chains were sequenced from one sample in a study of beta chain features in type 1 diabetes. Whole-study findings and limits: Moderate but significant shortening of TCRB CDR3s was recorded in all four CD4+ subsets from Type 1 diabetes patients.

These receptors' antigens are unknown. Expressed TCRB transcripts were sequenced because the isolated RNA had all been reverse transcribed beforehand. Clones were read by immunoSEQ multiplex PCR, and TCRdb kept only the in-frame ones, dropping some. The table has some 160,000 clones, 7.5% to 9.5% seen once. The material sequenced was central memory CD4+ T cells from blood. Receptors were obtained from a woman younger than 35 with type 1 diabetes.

Here the CDR3 DNA reads TGCGCCAGCAGCCAAGTAGGCGGGAGGGCAAACACTGAAGCTTTCTTT. This codes for CASSQVGGRANTEAFF. The chain combines TRBV4-3 with TRBJ1-1; D uncertain. V was clipped by 1 base and J by 2 bases, with 14 bases between them. There are 16 residues in the CDR3. In germline, CDR1 is LGHNA, CDR2 YSLEER.

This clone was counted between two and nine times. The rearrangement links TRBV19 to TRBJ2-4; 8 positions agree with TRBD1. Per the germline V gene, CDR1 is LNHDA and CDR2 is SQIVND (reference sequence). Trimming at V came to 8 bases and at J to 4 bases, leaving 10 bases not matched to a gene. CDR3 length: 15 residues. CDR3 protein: CASAEQGQEKNIQYF. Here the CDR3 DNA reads TGTGCCAGTGCGGAACAGGGACAGGAAAAAAACATTCAGTACTTC. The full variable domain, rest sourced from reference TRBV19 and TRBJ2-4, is DGGITQSPKYLFRKEGQNVTLSCEQNLNHDAMYWYRQDPGQGLRLIYYSQIVNDFQKGDIAEGYSVSREKKESFPLTVTSAQKNPTAFYLCASAEQGQEKNIQYFGAGTRLSVL.

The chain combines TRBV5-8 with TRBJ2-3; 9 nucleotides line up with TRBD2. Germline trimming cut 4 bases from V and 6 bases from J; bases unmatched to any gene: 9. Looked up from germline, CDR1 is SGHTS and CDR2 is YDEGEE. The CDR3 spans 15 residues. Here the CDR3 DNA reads TGTGCCAGCAGCCTGGGACTAGCAGCCTCGGATACGCAGTATTTT. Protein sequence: CASSLGLAASDTQYF.

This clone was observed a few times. CDR3 in amino acids: CASSPRVTSTDTQYF. The CDR3 region has the DNA TGTGCCAGCAGCCCCAGGGTCACTAGCACAGATACGCAGTATTTT. V usage is TRBV5-4 and J usage is TRBJ2-3; D is perhaps TRBD1 (5 bases). Germline V gene data show CDR1 as SGHNT and CDR2 as YYREEE (reference sequence). V lost 4 bases and J lost 0, with 12 bases in between. The CDR3 contains 15 residues. Full variable domain (missing parts from reference TRBV5-4 and TRBJ2-3): ETGVTQSPTHLIKTRGQQVTLRCSSQSGHNTVSWYQQALGQGPQFIFQYYREEENGRGNFPPRFSGLQFPNYSSELNVNALELDDSALYLCASSPRVTSTDTQYFGPGTRLTVL.

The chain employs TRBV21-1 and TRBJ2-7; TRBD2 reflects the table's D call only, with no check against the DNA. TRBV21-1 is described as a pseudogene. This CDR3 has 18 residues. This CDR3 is CASSKGGEVSGIHYEQYF. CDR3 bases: TGTGCCAGCAGCAAAGGCGGTGAGGTTAGCGGGATCCACTACGAGCAGTACTTC.

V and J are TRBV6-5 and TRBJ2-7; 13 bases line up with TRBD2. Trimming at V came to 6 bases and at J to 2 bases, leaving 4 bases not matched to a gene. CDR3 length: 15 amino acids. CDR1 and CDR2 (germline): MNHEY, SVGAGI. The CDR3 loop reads CASRGTSGVTYEQYF. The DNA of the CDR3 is TGTGCCAGCAGAGGGACTAGCGGGGTAACCTACGAGCAGTACTTC.

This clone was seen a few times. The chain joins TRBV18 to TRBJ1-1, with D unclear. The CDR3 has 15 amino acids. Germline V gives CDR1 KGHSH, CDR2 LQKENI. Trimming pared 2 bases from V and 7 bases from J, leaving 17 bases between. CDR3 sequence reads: CASSPTLTGIDEAFF. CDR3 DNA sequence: TGTGCCAGCTCACCAACGTTGACGGGGATAGATGAAGCTTTCTTT.